Below, one T cell receptor beta chain is given with its context. The clone's antigen remains unknown. Base qualities are not provided; no much larger clone lies one nucleotide away. Library construction relied on the immunoSEQ multiplex PCR assay. RNA was extracted from all samples and reverse transcribed into cDNA as template for TCR sequencing. SuperScript III was used to make first-strand cDNA, primed with a 2:1 mix of oligo-dT and random hexamers. A synthetic immune receptor repertoire was used to assess amplification bias, and residual bias was removed computationally. Per the source publication's procedure: Raw reads were preprocessed to remove errors, and CDR3 was defined by IMGT conventions from the conserved cysteine to phenylalanine. Clonality was computed as 1 minus the Shannon entropy, with the entropy normalized by log2 of the number of productive unique TCRs. Scalp TCRbeta sequences were cross-referenced with sorted blood CD4 and CD8 repertoires so that the CD4 or CD8 identity of scalp clones could be inferred. Entries here come from immuneACCESS through TCRdb and include only in-frame sequences with V and J called. Some clones fail to appear in such tables; in the studies checked, an unresolved V gene covers under half of the shortfall, and the cause of the remainder is unknown. V, J and clone size reflect that table, while D and trimming were determined from the DNA. The sample records 100,000 to 150,000 clones, over 50% of which are singletons. The ten largest clonotypes hold roughly 4.5% of the sample.

These data are taken from a study of CD8+ T cells in alopecia areata (dated by TCRdb to 2016 to 2019). For the wider study: Treated patients were enrolled in an open-label pilot trial of oral tofacitinib at 5 to 10 mg twice daily for moderate-to-severe alopecia areata. Amplification of TCRbeta CDR3 regions was done by immunoSEQ multiplex PCR using 35 Vbeta forward primers and 13 Jbeta reverse primers. Biopsies were taken from tofacitinib-treated patients at baseline and again at 4 and 24 weeks into treatment, and several of those patients also had a later scalp biopsy. High-throughput TCRbeta sequencing was used to examine T cell clonal expansion in alopecia areata in both the C3H/HeJ mouse model and human patients. The RNA source kit depended on sample type: the PAXgene miRNA kit for fixed scalp, the miRNeasy kit for PBMCs, and the RNeasy kit for mouse skin. Tofacitinib was administered for 6 to 18 months, and 6 months of follow-up off drug were then conducted to assess delayed response and recurrence. Scalp tissue and sorted CD4+ and CD8+ peripheral blood T cells from patchy and totalis/universalis alopecia areata patients and from healthy controls were covered by human TCRbeta sequencing. Scalp clonality was compared among normal scalp (n=4), patchy alopecia areata scalp (n=8), and alopecia totalis/universalis scalp (n=8).

The full study reports these points: Shared TCR sequences between patients were less evident than in mice, which may be partly attributable to HLA diversity in the patient population. Higher clonality and more expanded CD8+ clones were observed in lesional scalp than in normal scalp, particularly in alopecia totalis/universalis, a finding suggestive of antigenic drive. Resident alphabeta T cells in normal human skin are also sequenced, complicating scalp TCR repertoire analysis, unlike mouse skin dominated by gammadelta T cells.

The germline V gene specifies SGHTA as CDR1 and FQGNSA as CDR2. The cysteine opens and the phenylalanine closes a CDR3 of 13 amino acids. Only CDR3 DNA is held: 39 bases, read in frame from base 1. V and J are trimmed by 5 bases and 2 bases, and the gene matches miss 0 bases of the junction. The time point label here, explained by the study, means: baseline before oral tofacitinib. Peripheral blood and lesional scalp punch biopsies were obtained from patients with alopecia areata. After PBMCs were isolated by density centrifugation and stained for CD3, CD4 and CD8, a FACSAria was used to sort CD4+ and CD8+ T cells.

This receptor chain uses TRBV7-2 and TRBJ1-5, and TRBD1 matches 7 of the central bases. The clonotype comes from a human donor with alopecia areata. This specimen was CD4+ T cells sorted from blood, taken at week 0. Read as DNA, the sequence is TGTGCCAGCAGCGACAGGGGCAATCAGCCCCAGCATTTT. Its amino acids are CASSDRGNQPQHF. This CDR3, with the reference TRBV7-2 and TRBJ1-5 proteins standing in past its ends, gives the full variable domain GAGVSQSPSNKVTEKGKDVELRCDPISGHTALYWYRQSLGQGLEFLIYFQGNSAPDKSGLPSDRFSAERTGGSVSTLTIQRTQQEDSAVYLCASSDRGNQPQHFGDGTRLSIL.